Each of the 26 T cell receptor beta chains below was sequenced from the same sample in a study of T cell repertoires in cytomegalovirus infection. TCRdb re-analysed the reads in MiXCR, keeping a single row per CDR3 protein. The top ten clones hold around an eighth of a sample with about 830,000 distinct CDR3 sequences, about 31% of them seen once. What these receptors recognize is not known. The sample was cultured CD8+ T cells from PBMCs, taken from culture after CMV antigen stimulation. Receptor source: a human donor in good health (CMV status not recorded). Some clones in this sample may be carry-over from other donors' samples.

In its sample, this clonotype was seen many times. CDR3 coding DNA: TGTGCCAGCAGCCTTTCCCCGGGACTGCAAGAGACCCAGTACTTC. Translating gives CASSLSPGLQETQYF. The chain is built from TRBV7-2 and TRBJ2-5; D is possibly TRBD2 (6 bases). Germline V gives CDR1 SGHTA, CDR2 FQGNSA. The CDR3 contains 15 residues. The V end lost 5 bases, the J end lost 2 bases, and 15 bases lay between the germline ends. The full variable domain, with the rest looked up from reference TRBV7-2 and TRBJ2-5, is GAGVSQSPSNKVTEKGKDVELRCDPISGHTALYWYRQSLGQGLEFLIYFQGNSAPDKSGLPSDRFSAERTGGSVSTLTIQRTQQEDSAVYLCASSLSPGLQETQYFGPGTRLLVL.

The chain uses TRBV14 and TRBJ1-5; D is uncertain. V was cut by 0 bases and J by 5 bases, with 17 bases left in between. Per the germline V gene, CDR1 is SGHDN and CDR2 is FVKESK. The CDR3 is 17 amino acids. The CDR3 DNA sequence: TGTGCCAGCAGCCAAGAGGGTTACCCCTCGCAATATCAGCCCCAGCATTTT. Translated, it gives CASSQEGYPSQYQPQHF.

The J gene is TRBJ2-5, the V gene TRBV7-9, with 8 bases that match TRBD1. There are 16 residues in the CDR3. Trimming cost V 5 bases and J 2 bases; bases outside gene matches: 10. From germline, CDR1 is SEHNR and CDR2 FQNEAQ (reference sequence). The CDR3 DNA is TGTGCCAGCAGCATCGGACAGGGAGCAACTCAAGAGACCCAGTACTTC. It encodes CASSIGQGATQETQYF. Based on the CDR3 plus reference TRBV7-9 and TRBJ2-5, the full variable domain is DTGVSQNPRHKITKRGQNVTFRCDPISEHNRLYWYRQTLGQGPEFLTYFQNEAQLEKSRLLSDRFSAERPKGSFSTLEIQRTEQGDSAMYLCASSIGQGATQETQYFGPGTRLLVL.

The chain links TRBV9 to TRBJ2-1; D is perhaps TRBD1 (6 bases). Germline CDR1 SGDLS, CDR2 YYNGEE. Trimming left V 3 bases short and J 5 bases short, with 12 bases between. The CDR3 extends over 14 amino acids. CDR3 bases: TGTGCCAGCAGCGCCTATACAGGGAACAATGAGCAGTTCTTC. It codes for CASSAYTGNNEQFF.

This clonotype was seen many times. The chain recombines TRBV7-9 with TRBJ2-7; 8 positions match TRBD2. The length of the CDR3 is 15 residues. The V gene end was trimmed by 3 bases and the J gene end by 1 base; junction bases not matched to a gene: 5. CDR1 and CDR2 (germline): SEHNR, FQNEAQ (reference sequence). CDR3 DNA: TGTGCCAGCAGCTTGGCTGGCGGGGGGTCCTACGAGCAGTACGTC. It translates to CASSLAGGGSYEQYV.

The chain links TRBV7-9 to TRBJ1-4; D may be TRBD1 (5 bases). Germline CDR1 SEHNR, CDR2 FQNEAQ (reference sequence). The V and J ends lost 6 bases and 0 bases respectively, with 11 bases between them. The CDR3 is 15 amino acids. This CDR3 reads CASRPQGATNEKLFF. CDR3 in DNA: TGTGCCAGCAGACCTCAGGGTGCAACTAATGAAAAACTGTTTTTT.

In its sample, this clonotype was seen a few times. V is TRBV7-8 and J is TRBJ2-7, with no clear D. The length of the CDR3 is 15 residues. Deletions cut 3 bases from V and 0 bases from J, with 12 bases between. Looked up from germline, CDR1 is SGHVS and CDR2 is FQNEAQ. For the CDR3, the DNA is TGTGCCAGCAGCTTGGGCTCACAGCGCTCCTACGAGCAGTACGTC. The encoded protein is CASSLGSQRSYEQYV.

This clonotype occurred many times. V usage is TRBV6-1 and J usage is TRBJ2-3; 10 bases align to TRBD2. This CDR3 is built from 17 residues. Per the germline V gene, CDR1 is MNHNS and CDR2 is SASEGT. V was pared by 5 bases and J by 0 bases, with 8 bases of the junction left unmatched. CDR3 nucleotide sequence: TGTGCCAGCAGTCCTCTAGCGGGGGACACTAGCACAGATACGCAGTATTTT. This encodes CASSPLAGDTSTDTQYF.

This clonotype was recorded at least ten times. The CDR3 sequence: CASSQRGGVYNEQFF. In DNA form, the CDR3 reads TGCGCCAGCAGCCAAAGAGGGGGGGTCTACAATGAGCAGTTCTTC. This sequence joins TRBV4-3 and TRBJ2-1, with D possibly being TRBD2 (7 bases). Looked up from germline, CDR1 is LGHNA and CDR2 is YSLEER. The CDR3 contains 15 residues. V shed 2 bases and J shed 3 bases, with 11 bases lying between them.

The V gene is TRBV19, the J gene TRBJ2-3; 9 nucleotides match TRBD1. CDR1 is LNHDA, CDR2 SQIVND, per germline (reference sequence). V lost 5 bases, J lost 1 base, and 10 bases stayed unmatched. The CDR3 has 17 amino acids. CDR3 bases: TGTGCCAGTAGTTGGTCTATGTGGGACAGGGGCACAGATACGCAGTATTTT. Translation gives CASSWSMWDRGTDTQYF.

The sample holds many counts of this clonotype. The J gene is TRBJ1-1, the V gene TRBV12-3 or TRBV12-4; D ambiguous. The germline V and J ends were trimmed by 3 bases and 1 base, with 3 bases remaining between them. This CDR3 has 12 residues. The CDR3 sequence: CASSLWNTEAFF. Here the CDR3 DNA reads TGTGCCAGCAGTTTGTGGAACACTGAAGCTTTCTTT.

The CDR3, as DNA: TGTGCCAGCAGCCCACCGAGCGGGCGGGGGGCAAATGAGCAGTTCTTC. It codes for CASSPPSGRGANEQFF. The chain carries TRBV9 and TRBJ2-1; 8 nucleotides match TRBD2. J lost 7 bases, V lost 4 bases, and 13 bases had no gene match. Germline loops: CDR1 SGDLS, CDR2 YYNGEE. CDR3 length: 16 amino acids.

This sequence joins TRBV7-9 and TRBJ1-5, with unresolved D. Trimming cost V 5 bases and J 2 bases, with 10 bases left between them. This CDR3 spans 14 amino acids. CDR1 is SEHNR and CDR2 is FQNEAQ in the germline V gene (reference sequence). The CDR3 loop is CASSPDLGNQPQHF. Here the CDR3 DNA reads TGTGCCAGCAGCCCCGACCTTGGCAATCAGCCCCAGCATTTT.

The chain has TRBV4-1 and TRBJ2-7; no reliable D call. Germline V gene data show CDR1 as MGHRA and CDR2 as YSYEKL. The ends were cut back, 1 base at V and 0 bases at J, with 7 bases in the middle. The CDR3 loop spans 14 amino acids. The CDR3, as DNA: TGCGCCAGCAGCCAAGTTGGCAGCTCCTACGAGCAGTACTTC. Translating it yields CASSQVGSSYEQYF.

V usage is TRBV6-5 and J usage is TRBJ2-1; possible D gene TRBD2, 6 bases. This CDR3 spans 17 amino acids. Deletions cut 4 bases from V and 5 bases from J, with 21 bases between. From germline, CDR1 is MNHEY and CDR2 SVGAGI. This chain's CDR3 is CASSLRETGTQNNEQFF. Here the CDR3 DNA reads TGTGCCAGCAGTTTACGGGAGACCGGGACGCAGAACAATGAGCAGTTCTTC.

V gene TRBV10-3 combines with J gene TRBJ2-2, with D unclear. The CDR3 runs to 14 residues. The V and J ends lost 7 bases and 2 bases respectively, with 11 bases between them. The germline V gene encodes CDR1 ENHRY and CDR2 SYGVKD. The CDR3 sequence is CAINSDGNTGELFF. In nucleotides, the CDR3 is TGTGCCATCAATTCGGACGGAAACACCGGGGAGCTGTTTTTT.

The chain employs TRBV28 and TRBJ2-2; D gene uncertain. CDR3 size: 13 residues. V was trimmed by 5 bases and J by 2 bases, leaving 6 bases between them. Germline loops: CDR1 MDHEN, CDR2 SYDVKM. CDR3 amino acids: CASSHQNTGELFF. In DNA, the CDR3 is TGTGCCAGCAGTCATCAAAACACCGGGGAGCTGTTTTTT.

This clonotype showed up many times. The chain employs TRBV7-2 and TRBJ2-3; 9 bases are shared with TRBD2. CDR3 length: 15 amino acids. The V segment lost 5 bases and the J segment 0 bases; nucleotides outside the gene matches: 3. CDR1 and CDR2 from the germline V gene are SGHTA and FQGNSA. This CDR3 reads CASSPSGVSTDTQYF. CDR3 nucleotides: TGTGCCAGCAGCCCTAGCGGGGTCAGCACAGATACGCAGTATTTT.

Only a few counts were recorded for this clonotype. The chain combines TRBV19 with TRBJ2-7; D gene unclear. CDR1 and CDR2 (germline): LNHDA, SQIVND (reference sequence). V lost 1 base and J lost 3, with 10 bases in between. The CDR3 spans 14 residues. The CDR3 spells CASSIGAGNYEQYV. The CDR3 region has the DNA TGTGCCAGTAGTATAGGGGCCGGAAACTACGAGCAGTACGTC.

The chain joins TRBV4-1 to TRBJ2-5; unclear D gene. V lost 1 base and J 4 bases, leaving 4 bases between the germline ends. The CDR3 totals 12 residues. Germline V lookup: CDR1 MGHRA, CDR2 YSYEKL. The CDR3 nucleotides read TGCGCCAGCAGCCAAGGTCCAGAGACCCAGTACTTC. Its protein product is CASSQGPETQYF.

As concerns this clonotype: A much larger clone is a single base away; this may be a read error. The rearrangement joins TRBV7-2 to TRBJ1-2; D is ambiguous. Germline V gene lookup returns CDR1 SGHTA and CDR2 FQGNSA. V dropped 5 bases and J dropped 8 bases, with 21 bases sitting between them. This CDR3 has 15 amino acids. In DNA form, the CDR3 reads TGTGCCAGCAGCCTCGAGACACCTTACAGAGGAGGCTACACCTTC. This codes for CASSLETPYRGGYTF.

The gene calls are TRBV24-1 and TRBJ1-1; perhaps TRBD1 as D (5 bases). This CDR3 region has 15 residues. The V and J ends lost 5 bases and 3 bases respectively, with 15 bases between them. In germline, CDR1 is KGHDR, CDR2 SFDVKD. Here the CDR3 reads CATSGGITGDTEAFF. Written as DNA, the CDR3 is TGTGCCACCAGTGGGGGTATTACAGGCGACACTGAAGCTTTCTTT.

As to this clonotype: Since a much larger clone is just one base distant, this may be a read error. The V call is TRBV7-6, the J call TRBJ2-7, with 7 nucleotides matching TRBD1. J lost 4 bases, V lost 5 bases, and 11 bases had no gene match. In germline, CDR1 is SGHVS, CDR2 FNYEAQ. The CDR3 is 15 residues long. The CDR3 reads CASSPSPGQRYEQYF. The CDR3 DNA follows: TGTGCCAGCAGCCCGAGCCCGGGACAGAGGTACGAGCAGTACTTC.

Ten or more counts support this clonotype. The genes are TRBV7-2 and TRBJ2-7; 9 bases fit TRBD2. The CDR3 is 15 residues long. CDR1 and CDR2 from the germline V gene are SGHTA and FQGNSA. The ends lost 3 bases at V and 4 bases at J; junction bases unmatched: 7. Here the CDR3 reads CASSFGRGGKYEQYF. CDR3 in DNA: TGTGCCAGCAGCTTCGGGCGGGGGGGCAAGTACGAGCAGTACTTC. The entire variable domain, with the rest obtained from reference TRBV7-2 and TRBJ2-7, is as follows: GAGVSQSPSNKVTEKGKDVELRCDPISGHTALYWYRQSLGQGLEFLIYFQGNSAPDKSGLPSDRFSAERTGGSVSTLTIQRTQQEDSAVYLCASSFGRGGKYEQYFGPGTRLTVT.

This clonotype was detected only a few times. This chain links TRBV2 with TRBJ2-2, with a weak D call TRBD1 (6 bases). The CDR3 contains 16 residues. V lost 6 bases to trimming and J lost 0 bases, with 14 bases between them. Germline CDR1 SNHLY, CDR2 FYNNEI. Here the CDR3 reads CASRNFRGSNTGELFF. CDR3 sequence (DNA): TGTGCCAGCAGGAACTTCAGGGGATCGAACACCGGGGAGCTGTTTTTT.

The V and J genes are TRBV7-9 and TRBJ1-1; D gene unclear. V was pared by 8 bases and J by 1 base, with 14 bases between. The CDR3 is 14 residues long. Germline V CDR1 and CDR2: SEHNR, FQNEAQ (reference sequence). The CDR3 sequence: CASHRGPGNTEAFF. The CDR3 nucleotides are TGTGCCAGCCACCGAGGACCTGGGAACACTGAAGCTTTCTTT.